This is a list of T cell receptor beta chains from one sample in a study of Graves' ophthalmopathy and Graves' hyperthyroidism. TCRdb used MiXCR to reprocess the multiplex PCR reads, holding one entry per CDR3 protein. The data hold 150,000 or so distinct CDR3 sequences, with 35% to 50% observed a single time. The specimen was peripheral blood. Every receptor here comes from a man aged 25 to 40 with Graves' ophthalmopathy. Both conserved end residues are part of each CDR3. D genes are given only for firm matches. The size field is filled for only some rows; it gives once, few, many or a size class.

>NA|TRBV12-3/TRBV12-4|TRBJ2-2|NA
TGTGCCAGCAGTCCGACTCTCACCGGGGAGCTGTTTTTT
CASSPTLTGELFF
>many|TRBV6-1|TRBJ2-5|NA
TGTGCCAGCAGTGACTGGCCGCAAGAGACCCAGTACTTC
CASSDWPQETQYF
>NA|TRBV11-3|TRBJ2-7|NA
TGTGCCAGCAGCCGCCATTGGGAAGCCTACGAGCAGTACTTC
CASSRHWEAYEQYF
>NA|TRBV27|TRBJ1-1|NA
TGTGCCAGCAGGAGTTGGGGGAACACTGAAGCTTTCTTT
CASRSWGNTEAFF
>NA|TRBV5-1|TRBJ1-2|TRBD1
TGCGCCAGCAGCCACCGGCCGGGACAGGGGGTCGGCTACACCTTC
CASSHRPGQGVGYTF
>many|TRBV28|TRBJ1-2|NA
TGTGCCAGCCTACATCGCAGGAATGATGGCTACACCTTC
CASLHRRNDGYTF
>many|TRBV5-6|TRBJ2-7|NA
TGTGCCAGCAGCTTGGGCAGCCCCTCCTACGAGCAGTACTTC
CASSLGSPSYEQYF
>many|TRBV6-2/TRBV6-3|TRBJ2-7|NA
TGTGCCAGCAGCTACGGGACCGTTACCTACGAGCAGTACTTC
CASSYGTVTYEQYF
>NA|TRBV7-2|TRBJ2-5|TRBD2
TGTGCCAGCAGCTTAGCTGAGGCTAGCGGGGGGCCTTCAGAGACCCAGTACTTC
CASSLAEASGGPSETQYF
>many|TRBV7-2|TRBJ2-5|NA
TGTGCCAGCAGCTTAGTACAGGGCGGTGAAAACTTC
CASSLVQGGENF
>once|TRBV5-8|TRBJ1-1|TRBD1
TGTGCCAGCAGCGTCAGGGGGCGAAGGAACACTGAAGCTTTCTTT
CASSVRGRRNTEAFF
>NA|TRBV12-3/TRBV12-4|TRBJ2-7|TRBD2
TGTGCCAGCAGCGGACTAGGGGACTACGAGCAGTACTTC
CASSGLGDYEQYF
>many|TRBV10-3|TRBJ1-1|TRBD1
TGTGCCATCAGAGGGGGCGGGAAGGGCAGCCGACTCACTGAAGCTTTCTTT
CAIRGGGKGSRLTEAFF
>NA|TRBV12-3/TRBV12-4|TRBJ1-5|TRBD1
TGTGCCAGCAGCCCTTGGAGACCCGGAGGACAGGGCGGTCAGCCTCAGCATTTT
CASSPWRPGGQGGQPQHF
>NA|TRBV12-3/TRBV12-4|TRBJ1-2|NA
TGTGCCAGCAGACCTGCCGGGGGGGCGGATGGCTACACCTTC
CASRPAGGADGYTF
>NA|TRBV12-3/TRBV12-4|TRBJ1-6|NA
TGTGCCAGCAGTTTGGGGCAAAGAAGGTCACCCCTCCACTTT
CASSLGQRRSPLHF
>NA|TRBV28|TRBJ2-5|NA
TGTGCCAGCATGCAGGGGTACGAAGAGACCCAGTACTTC
CASMQGYEETQYF
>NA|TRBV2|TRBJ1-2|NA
TGTGCCAGCAGTGACGACAGACGAAACTATGGCTACACCTTC
CASSDDRRNYGYTF
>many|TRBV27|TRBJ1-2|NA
TGTGCCAGCAGCCATGGGTCGGGGGTACCCTTCTATGGCTACACCTTC
CASSHGSGVPFYGYTF
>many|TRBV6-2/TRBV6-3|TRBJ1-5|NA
TGTGCCAGCAGAAGGGGTTCTCAGCCCCAGCATTTT
CASRRGSQPQHF
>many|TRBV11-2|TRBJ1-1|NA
TGTGCCAGCAGCCCCTGGTCCGGGTCGAGGAACACTGAAGCTTTCTTT
CASSPWSGSRNTEAFF
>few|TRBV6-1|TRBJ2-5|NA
TGTGCCAGCAGCCCCTCGGCCTCAGGGGAGACCCAGTACTTC
CASSPSASGETQYF
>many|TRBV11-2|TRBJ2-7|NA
TGTGCCAGCAGCTTAGAGGACCAGAGAACCTACGAGCAGTACTTC
CASSLEDQRTYEQYF
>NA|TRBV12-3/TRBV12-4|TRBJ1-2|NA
TGTGCCAGCAGTTTTGATGGGGCGCGGGGCTTC
CASSFDGARGF
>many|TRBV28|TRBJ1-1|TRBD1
TGTGCCAGCAGCAAAGCAGGGGGGCGCACTGAAGCTTTCTTT
CASSKAGGRTEAFF
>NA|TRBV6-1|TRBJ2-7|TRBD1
TGTGCCAGCAGTGAAGGGACAGGCCTCCTCTACGAGCAGTACTTC
CASSEGTGLLYEQYF
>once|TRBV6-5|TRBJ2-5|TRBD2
TGTGCCAGCAGTTACTCGAACCTAGCGGGACTGTACCAAGAGACCCAGTACTTC
CASSYSNLAGLYQETQYF
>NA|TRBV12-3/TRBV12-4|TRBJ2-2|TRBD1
TGTGCCAGCAGTTCGACAGGGTTCACCGGGGAGCTGTTTTTT
CASSSTGFTGELFF
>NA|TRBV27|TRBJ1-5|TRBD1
TGTGCCAGCAGCCGGACAGGGGCGATTAATCAGCCCCAGCATTTT
CASSRTGAINQPQHF